The 19 T cell receptor beta chains below were found in one sample sequenced in a study of human T cells and chemical hapten exposure. TCRdb itself ran the RACE reads through MiXCR, one entry per CDR3 protein. The sample includes 60,000 to 90,000 distinct CDR3 sequences, 8.6% of them seen just once. Documented time point: healthy volunteer bleed at 6 weeks. Unfractionated whole blood was the source from which total RNA was extracted. Sequences were obtained from whole blood. These receptor sequences come from a female donor in good health. Some clones in this sample may be carry-over from other donors' samples.

Relative to its sample, this clonotype is medium-sized. V gene TRBV7-2 combines with J gene TRBJ2-6; D not resolved. The CDR3 has 17 amino acids. V gave up 2 bases and J gave up 0 bases, with 11 bases separating them. Germline V gene lookup returns CDR1 SGHTA and CDR2 FQGNSA. CDR3 DNA sequence: TGTGCCAGCAGCTTAAGTGGTCCCGGCTCTGGGGCCAACGTCCTGACTTTC. This translates into CASSLSGPGSGANVLTF.

This clonotype was counted only a few times. V and J are TRBV6-1 and TRBJ2-3; the match to TRBD1 covers 10 bases. Germline V gene sequence: CDR1 MNHNS, CDR2 SASEGT. With 1 base clipped from V and 4 bases from J, the junction kept 5 bases outside the gene matches. The CDR3 loop spans 16 amino acids. CDR3 DNA sequence: TGTGCCAGCAGTGAAGAGACAGGGGGCCAGTCAGATACGCAGTATTTT. As protein: CASSEETGGQSDTQYF.

This clonotype occurred a few times. This chain connects TRBV6-2 or TRBV6-3 to TRBJ1-5; TRBD1 aligns across 7 bases. Germline V CDR1 and CDR2: MNHEY, SVGEGT. J gave up 7 bases and V 5 bases, and 14 bases lay outside the gene matches. The CDR3 spans 16 residues. CDR3 DNA: TGTGCCAGCAGTCCCCTCACAGGGGCGGTAGGACAGCCCCAGCATTTT. Translated, it gives CASSPLTGAVGQPQHF.

This clonotype showed up many times. CDR3 in DNA: TGTGCCAGCAGTTTTACAGGGGGTCCTTACAATGAGCAGTTCTTC. Translated, it gives CASSFTGGPYNEQFF. This rearrangement joins TRBV28 to TRBJ2-1, with 8 positions matching TRBD1. CDR3 length equals 15 residues. The trim removed 3 bases at V and 4 bases at J, leaving 5 bases unmatched. Germline CDR1 is MDHEN and CDR2 is SYDVKM.

This clonotype showed up many times. This chain links TRBV5-1 with TRBJ2-2; D unclear. V lost 4 bases, J lost 10 bases, and 11 bases lay in between. Germline CDR1 SGHRS, CDR2 YFSETQ. The CDR3 spans 12 residues. The CDR3 loop reads CASSVYREELFF. The CDR3 nucleotides are TGCGCCAGCAGCGTATACCGAGAGGAGCTGTTTTTT.

This clonotype was seen repeatedly, ten times or more. The CDR3 reads CASSLGSRADLTDTQYF. CDR3 coding DNA: TGCGCCAGCAGCTTAGGGTCCCGAGCGGACCTCACAGATACGCAGTATTTT. The gene calls are TRBV5-1 and TRBJ2-3, with a tentative D call TRBD2 (5 bases). CDR1 and CDR2 from the germline V gene are SGHRS and YFSETQ. This CDR3 has 17 amino acids. The V gene lost 2 bases and the J gene lost 2 bases, with 18 bases spanning the gap.

This clonotype was observed many times. The chain joins TRBV12-3 or TRBV12-4 to TRBJ2-4, with D uncertain. V was pared by 6 bases and J by 3 bases, with 9 bases between. This CDR3 comprises 13 residues. For the CDR3, the DNA is TGTGCCAGCAGCCGCTACCTCAAAAACATTCAGTACTTC. Encoded protein: CASSRYLKNIQYF.

This clonotype was detected many times. The rearrangement links TRBV11-2 to TRBJ2-3; D not certain. CDR3 length equals 13 residues. From germline, CDR1 is SGHAT and CDR2 FQNNGV. V lost 4 bases, J lost 0 bases, and 5 bases lay in between. The CDR3 DNA sequence: TGTGCCAGCAGCTCCCAAAGCACAGATACGCAGTATTTT. It is translated as CASSSQSTDTQYF.

This clonotype was detected only a few times. This chain connects TRBV7-9 to TRBJ1-2, with 8 bases that match TRBD1. Germline loops: CDR1 SEHNR, CDR2 FQNEAQ (reference sequence). V was clipped by 5 bases and J by 10 bases; unmatched bases: 18. CDR3 size: 16 residues. The DNA of the CDR3 is TGTGCCAGCAGCATTAGGGTGACAGGGGAAGAGATTGACTACACCTTC. Encoded protein: CASSIRVTGEEIDYTF.

The V call is TRBV20-1, the J call TRBJ1-6, with 8 bases fitting TRBD1. After removal of 4 bases from V and 10 bases from J, the junction contained 9 bases not matched to a gene. This CDR3 has 14 amino acids. CDR1 is DFQATT and CDR2 is SNEGSKA in the germline V gene (reference sequence). The CDR3 bases are TGCAGTGCTACCCTGACAGGGGAGCGGTCACCCCTCCACTTT. Protein sequence: CSATLTGERSPLHF.

This clonotype was detected ten times or more. The CDR3, as DNA: TGCAGCGTGAGGAGGAACACTGAAGCTTTCTTT. It specifies CSVRRNTEAFF. The chain carries TRBV29-1 and TRBJ1-1; unclear D gene. The V gene's germline CDR1 is SQVTM and CDR2 ANQGSEA. V lost 6 bases to trimming and J lost 1 base, with 6 bases between them. This CDR3 contains 11 residues.

There are a few counts of this clonotype. The chain uses TRBV6-2 or TRBV6-3 and TRBJ2-3; 9 bases map to TRBD2. Germline lookup yields CDR1 MNHEY and CDR2 SVGEGT. The J segment lost 1 base and the V segment lost 6 bases, leaving 2 bases of the junction unmatched. This CDR3 comprises 14 residues. The CDR3 coding sequence is TGTGCCAGCAGGCGACTAGCGGGCACAGATACGCAGTATTTT. Protein: CASRRLAGTDTQYF.

This clonotype showed up many times. V and J are TRBV29-1 and TRBJ2-7; 12 bases are shared with TRBD2. Germline lookup yields CDR1 SQVTM and CDR2 ANQGSEA. The CDR3 consists of 18 residues. The ends lost 0 bases at V and 0 bases at J; junction bases unmatched: 9. The CDR3 region has the DNA TGCAGCGTTGAAGATACTTCCCGACTAGCGGGGGACTCCTACGAGCAGTACTTC. This codes for CSVEDTSRLAGDSYEQYF.

The chain has TRBV7-8 and TRBJ2-5; either TRBD1 or TRBD2 may supply D (5 bases each). This CDR3 contains 18 residues. Trimming took off 5 bases at V and 3 bases at J, with 25 bases between the two ends. Germline values: CDR1 SGHVS, CDR2 FQNEAQ. As DNA, the CDR3 is TGTGCCAGCAGCCCCTATATGGGGCTAGCCGAAACTAAAGAGACCCAGTACTTC. Its translation is CASSPYMGLAETKETQYF.

This clonotype has more than one count but fewer than ten. The CDR3 reads CASSPLRDRGDSPLHF. CDR3 nucleotides: TGTGCCAGCTCACCACTCCGGGACAGGGGGGATTCACCCCTCCACTTT. The chain employs TRBV18 and TRBJ1-6; 11 bases are a match to TRBD1. CDR3 length: 16 amino acids. Germline V gene lookup returns CDR1 KGHSH and CDR2 LQKENI. Trimming took 1 base from V and 8 from J; bases not matched to a gene: 4.

This chain connects TRBV12-3 or TRBV12-4 to TRBJ2-3; D uncertain. V lost 6 bases and J lost 0, with 13 bases in between. This CDR3 comprises 15 residues. The CDR3 region is CASSITDSSTDTQYF. CDR3 DNA: TGTGCCAGCAGCATAACTGATTCTAGCACAGATACGCAGTATTTT.

V gene TRBV3-1 combines with J gene TRBJ2-3; 9 bases align to TRBD1. The CDR3 runs 16 residues. The germline CDR1 and CDR2 sequences are LGHDT and YNNKEL (reference sequence). The ends lost 2 bases at V and 1 base at J; junction bases unmatched: 4. CDR3 nucleotide sequence: TGTGCCAGCAGCCAACAAACAGGGGGCGGCACAGATACGCAGTATTTT. It codes for CASSQQTGGGTDTQYF.

This clonotype was recorded at least ten times. The chain has TRBV20-1 and TRBJ2-1, with TRBD2 matching over 7 bases. With 3 bases clipped from V and 10 bases from J, the junction kept 9 bases outside the gene matches. This CDR3 region has 13 residues. Germline loops: CDR1 DFQATT, CDR2 SNEGSKA (reference sequence). The CDR3 nucleotides read TGCAGTGCTAGGAACCGTCCCGGGGGGGAGCAGTTCTTC. Its protein is CSARNRPGGEQFF.

In its sample, this clonotype was seen a few times. The chain employs TRBV27 and TRBJ2-7; 9 positions agree with TRBD1. V gave up 8 bases and J gave up 5 bases; unmatched junction bases: 10. Germline V gene lookup returns CDR1 MNHEY and CDR2 SMNVEV (reference sequence). The CDR3 is made up of 14 amino acids. This CDR3 is CASGHRTGADEQYF. The CDR3 DNA follows: TGTGCCAGCGGACATCGGACAGGGGCTGACGAGCAGTACTTC.